Below, 13 T cell receptor beta chains from the same sample are listed, as sequenced in a study of Ad26.COV2.S vaccination and SARS-CoV-2 variants (dated by TCRdb to the early 2020s). The method behind the library was the immunoSEQ multiplex PCR assay. TCRdb took over this immuneACCESS table, retaining in-frame rearrangements with V and J assigned. Such tables are incomplete; in checked studies, under half of the missing clones stem from an unresolved V gene, and the remainder is unexplained. This sample holds 350,000 to 600,000 clones; nearly 90% were observed only once. Jointly, the top ten make up 1.5% to 2% of the sample. The treatment or condition label, read with the paper, signifies: about 20 received Ad26.COV2.S at low or high dose, single or two shots; 5 received placebo; per-sample allocation not given. For vaccine and placebo recipients, repertoires were sequenced using samples collected on day 63 after the first injection.

Sequences were derived from peripheral blood, sampled in a trial of Ad26.COV2.S vaccine versus placebo. The origin of the receptors is a person between 18 and 60 years old who received the Ad26.COV2.S COVID-19 vaccine or a placebo.

This chain connects TRBV9 to TRBJ2-3, with 7 positions matching TRBD2. V trimming: 2 bases; J trimming: 4 bases; junction bases outside the gene matches: 10. The CDR3 has 16 amino acids. CDR1 and CDR2 from the germline V gene are SGDLS and YYNGEE. The CDR3 nucleotides are TGTGCCAGCAGCGTCGATCGGTGGGAGGGACCAGATACGCAGTATTTT. Its protein is CASSVDRWEGPDTQYF. The full variable domain, its missing parts supplied by reference TRBV9 and TRBJ2-3, is DSGVTQTPKHLITATGQRVTLRCSPRSGDLSVYWYQQSLDQGLQFLIQYYNGEERAKGNILERFSAQQFPDLHSELNLSSLELGDSALYFCASSVDRWEGPDTQYFGPGTRLTVL.

The V and J genes are TRBV7-9 and TRBJ1-1; D is perhaps TRBD1 (6 bases). There are 16 residues in the CDR3. V lost 6 bases, J lost 0 bases, and 17 bases lay in between. Germline assignment: CDR1 SEHNR and CDR2 FQNEAQ (reference sequence). DNA of the CDR3: TGTGCCAGCAGAATCCAGAGGGGGGCTATGAACACTGAAGCTTTCTTT. Its protein product is CASRIQRGAMNTEAFF.

In its sample, this clone was seen once. This chain links TRBV11-2 with TRBJ1-2; D is possibly TRBD1 (6 bases). Looked up from germline, CDR1 is SGHAT and CDR2 is FQNNGV. CDR3 size: 15 residues. Between the trimmed V and J ends, which lost 4 bases and 5 bases, there was a span of 17 bases. The DNA for the CDR3 is TGTGCCAGCAGCTCCCGGACAGACTCGCGGTATGGCTACACCTTC. This encodes CASSSRTDSRYGYTF.

The chain joins TRBV7-6 to TRBJ2-5; TRBD2 matches at 7 bases. V lost 9 bases to trimming and J lost 2 bases; unmatched junction nucleotides: 21. CDR3 length equals 18 residues. Germline-derived CDR1 and CDR2 are SGHVS and FNYEAQ. Here the CDR3 reads CASSKKVRAGLSQETQYF. DNA of the CDR3: TGTGCCAGTTCGAAGAAGGTTAGAGCGGGGTTGTCACAAGAGACCCAGTACTTC.

The chain couples TRBV5-6 to TRBJ2-1, with 9 bases fitting TRBD1. With 0 bases clipped from V and 7 bases from J, the junction kept 5 bases outside the gene matches. The CDR3 extends over 15 amino acids. CDR1 is SGHDT, CDR2 YYEEEE, per germline. This CDR3 reads CASSLGDRVMNEQFF. The CDR3 DNA is TGTGCCAGCAGCTTGGGGGACAGGGTCATGAATGAGCAGTTCTTC.

V and J are TRBV4-2 and TRBJ1-2; TRBD1 matches at 7 bases. The CDR3 loop spans 16 amino acids. Per germline, CDR1 LGHNA and CDR2 YNFKEQ. Germline trimming cut 4 bases from V and 2 bases from J; bases unmatched to any gene: 10. This CDR3 is CASSLGRGTANYGYTF. The CDR3 DNA follows: TGTGCCAGCAGCCTCGGACGTGGGACAGCAAACTATGGCTACACCTTC.

The rearrangement joins TRBV7-9 to TRBJ1-1; D is unresolved. Trimming cost V 0 bases and J 2 bases, with 10 bases left between them. This CDR3 spans 15 amino acids. Germline assignment: CDR1 SEHNR and CDR2 FQNEAQ (reference sequence). The CDR3 is CASSLALSVNTEAFF. CDR3 coding DNA: TGTGCCAGCAGCTTAGCGCTATCCGTAAACACTGAAGCTTTCTTT.

The rearrangement uses TRBV10-3 and TRBJ2-7, with D perhaps TRBD2 (6 bases). The CDR3 has 16 amino acids. V was cut by 4 bases and J by 1 base, with 17 bases left in between. Looked up from germline, CDR1 is ENHRY and CDR2 is SYGVKD. The CDR3 protein is CAISGGSSAGSYEQYF. DNA of the CDR3: TGTGCCATCAGTGGGGGATCTAGCGCCGGATCCTACGAGCAGTACTTC.

The chain has TRBV7-9 and TRBJ2-3, with 8 bases that match TRBD1. This CDR3 region has 15 residues. The V gene end was trimmed by 0 bases and the J gene end by 6 bases; junction bases not matched to a gene: 5. Per germline, CDR1 SEHNR and CDR2 FQNEAQ (reference sequence). CDR3 sequence (DNA): TGTGCCAGCAGCTTAGCGGACAGGGACTGGGATACGCAGTATTTT. Encoded protein: CASSLADRDWDTQYF.

The CDR3 DNA reads as TGTGCCAGCAGGAAGCTGGTAGCGGGAGTTACCGGGGAGCTGTTTTTT. Translating it yields CASRKLVAGVTGELFF. V is TRBV7-9 and J is TRBJ2-2; 9 nucleotides agree with TRBD2. Germline trimming cut 6 bases from V and 5 bases from J; bases unmatched to any gene: 10. The CDR3 is made up of 16 amino acids. The germline gives CDR1 SEHNR, CDR2 FQNEAQ (reference sequence).

This clone has more than one count but fewer than ten. The V call is TRBV5-1, the J call TRBJ1-4, with D perhaps matching TRBD1 (6 bases). Trimming took off 0 bases at V and 8 bases at J, with 14 bases between the two ends. The CDR3 loop spans 15 amino acids. Germline CDR1 reads SGHRS; CDR2 reads YFSETQ. The CDR3 sequence: CASSLAWPGDEKLFF. The CDR3 DNA is TGCGCCAGCAGCTTGGCCTGGCCAGGGGACGAAAAACTGTTTTTT.

This chain connects TRBV18 to TRBJ2-5; the D gene is possibly TRBD2 (6 bases). V lost 2 bases to trimming and J lost 4 bases, with 14 bases between them. The germline V gene has CDR1 KGHSH and CDR2 LQKENI. The CDR3 spans 15 residues. CDR3 in DNA: TGTGCCAGCTCACCATTGGACCCCGGGGGAGAGACCCAGTACTTC. Translating gives CASSPLDPGGETQYF.

This rearrangement joins TRBV30 to TRBJ2-1, with 10 bases identical to TRBD2. The V and J ends lost 2 bases and 8 bases, in that order; junction bases with no gene match: 9. Germline values: CDR1 GTSNPN, CDR2 SVGIG (reference sequence). There are 15 residues in the CDR3. The CDR3 nucleotides are TGTGCCTGGAGTTTTACTAGCGGGATTCTGTATGAGCAGTTCTTC. Amino acids: CAWSFTSGILYEQFF.